The clone carrying this TCR beta chain was seen a few times. The CDR3 runs 16 residues. V lost 5 bases, J lost 4 bases, and 15 bases lay in between. The germline CDR1 and CDR2 sequences are SNHLY and FYNNEI. The sample originates from a study of T cells in Graves' hyperthyroidism and ophthalmopathy. As for the study in general: Peripheral blood was obtained at initial diagnosis, preceding any treatment.

A NOSPECS grade of at least 4, a Clinical Activity Score of at least 3 and duration under 3 months were recorded in ophthalmopathy patients. Amplified regions were TCR beta CDR3 sequences from RNA transcripts. The TCR CDR3 was amplified in a first-round RT-PCR using the HTBI primer set. TCRdb ran MiXCR on the multiplex PCR reads and lists one entry per CDR3 protein. Altogether about half a million distinct CDR3 sequences are present, about 16% being singletons, with the ten largest covering approximately 32%. The clonotype was recovered from a woman in her twenties or thirties with Graves' ophthalmopathy. Sequenced: blood. This chain connects TRBV2 to TRBJ1-6; D ambiguous. This CDR3 is CASSKRGSGYNSPLHF. The CDR3 DNA follows: TGTGCCAGCAGTAAACGAGGGAGCGGGTATAATTCACCCCTCCACTTT.